The rows below give T cell receptor beta chains drawn from one sample of a study of blood T cell repertoires in COVID-19. Repertoires were generated with immunoSEQ multiplex PCR, while TCRdb's copy carries only in-frame clones and drops some. In the table there are some 110,000 clones, roughly 83% of which are singletons. Sequencing was carried out using peripheral blood. All receptors derive from a human donor in a cohort sampled during active COVID-19. The CDR3 runs from the conserved cysteine through the conserved F or W. D genes are given only for firm matches. Where a row states a size, it is once, few, many or the class of an expanded clone; other rows omit it.

j_call | d_call | clone_size | v_call | cdr3_nt | cdr3_aa
TRBJ2-3 | NA | NA | TRBV7-9 | TGTGCCAGCAGCTTACTGAGCGAAGGTACGCAGTATTTT | CASSLLSEGTQYF
TRBJ1-2 | TRBD1 | NA | TRBV4-3 | TGCGCCAGCAGCCAAGAGGGACAGGGTAACTATGGCTACACCTTC | CASSQEGQGNYGYTF
TRBJ1-2 | NA | NA | TRBV5-1 | TGCGCCAGCAGCTTGGATCTCCCAGGGCCCTATGGCTACACCTTC | CASSLDLPGPYGYTF
TRBJ1-1 | NA | NA | TRBV5-1 | TGCGCCAGCAGCTCGTCAGGGAGGATTAAGAACACTGAAGCTTTCTTT | CASSSSGRIKNTEAFF
TRBJ2-1 | TRBD2 | NA | TRBV7-9 | TGTGCCAGCAGTTTCGTGGAGATTAGCGGGAGCTATGAGCAGTTCTTC | CASSFVEISGSYEQFF
TRBJ2-7 | TRBD1 | few | TRBV11-3 | TGTGCCAGCAGCTTAGCCGGGACAGGGGGCGTGAACGAGCAGTACTTC | CASSLAGTGGVNEQYF
TRBJ2-7 | TRBD1 | NA | TRBV6-2/TRBV6-3 | TGTGCCAGCAGTTACTCGAGGACAGGGACGGTGTACGAGCAGTACTTC | CASSYSRTGTVYEQYF
TRBJ1-2 | NA | NA | TRBV19 | TGTGCCAGTAGTATCTCAGGAAGAGGCTACACCTTC | CASSISGRGYTF
TRBJ2-7 | TRBD2 | NA | TRBV9 | TGTGCCAGCAGCGTGGGGGGCATAGCGGGAGGCCCCTACGAGCAGTACTTC | CASSVGGIAGGPYEQYF
TRBJ2-2 | TRBD2 | NA | TRBV3-1/TRBV3-2 | TGTGCCAGCAGCCCCGGGACTAGCCGGGAGCTGTTTTTT | CASSPGTSRELFF
TRBJ2-7 | NA | NA | TRBV6-5 | TGTGCCAGCAGGGACAGCTCCTACGAGCAGTACTTC | CASRDSSYEQYF
TRBJ2-1 | NA | NA | TRBV30 | TGTGCCTGGAGGGTAGAATCCGAGGGTGAGCAGTTCTTC | CAWRVESEGEQFF
TRBJ2-6 | NA | NA | TRBV5-1 | TGCGCCAGCAGCTTGAATCAGGGGGGCTCTGGGGCCAACGTCCTGACTTTC | CASSLNQGGSGANVLTF
TRBJ2-1 | NA | NA | TRBV10-3 | TGTGCCATCAGTCCCGAGAGGGGGAACAATGAGCAGTTCTTC | CAISPERGNNEQFF
TRBJ1-6 | TRBD1 | NA | TRBV27 | TGTGCCAGCAGTTGGGACAGGGGCGCATCACCCCTCCACTTT | CASSWDRGASPLHF
TRBJ2-5 | TRBD1 | NA | TRBV5-5 | TGTGCCAGCAGCTTGACCACCGGGACAGGGGATAAAGAGACCCAGTACTTC | CASSLTTGTGDKETQYF
TRBJ2-3 | NA | NA | TRBV5-6 | TGTGCCAGCAGCTTGGAGTCGGGGTATACAAGCACAGATACGCAGTATTTT | CASSLESGYTSTDTQYF
TRBJ1-3 | NA | NA | TRBV28 | TGTGCCAGCACCATGATGAGCTCTGGAAACACCATATATTTT | CASTMMSSGNTIYF
TRBJ2-7 | TRBD2 | NA | TRBV4-1 | TGCGCCAGCAGAACCACTAGCGGGAGTCTCTACGAGCAGTACTTC | CASRTTSGSLYEQYF
TRBJ1-5 | NA | few | TRBV18 | TGTGCCAGCTCAAACTATAACAGGGATCAGCCCCAGCATTTT | CASSNYNRDQPQHF
TRBJ2-7 | TRBD1 | NA | TRBV11-1 | TGTGCCAGCAGGCCTACACAGGGGGCACGGGTCGAGCAGTACTTC | CASRPTQGARVEQYF
TRBJ2-6 | NA | NA | TRBV7-9 | TGTGCCAGCAGCTTAATGGCGGACACCAGGAGCTCTGGGGCCAACGTCCTGACTTTC | CASSLMADTRSSGANVLTF
TRBJ1-1 | TRBD1 | NA | TRBV4-1 | TGCGCCAGCAGCCAAGGTACGGGACAGGGAACTGAAGCTTTCTTT | CASSQGTGQGTEAFF